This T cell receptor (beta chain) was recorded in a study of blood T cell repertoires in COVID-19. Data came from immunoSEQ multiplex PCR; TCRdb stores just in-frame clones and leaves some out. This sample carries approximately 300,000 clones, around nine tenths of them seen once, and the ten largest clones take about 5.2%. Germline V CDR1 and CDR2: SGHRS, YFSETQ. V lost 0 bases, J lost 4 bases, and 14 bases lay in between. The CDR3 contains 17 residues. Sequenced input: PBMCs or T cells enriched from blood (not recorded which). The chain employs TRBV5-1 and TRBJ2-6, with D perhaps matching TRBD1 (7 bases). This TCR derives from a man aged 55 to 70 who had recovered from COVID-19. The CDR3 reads CASSLVEGQPGANVLTF. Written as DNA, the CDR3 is TGCGCCAGCAGCTTGGTGGAGGGACAGCCGGGGGCCAACGTCCTGACTTTC.